The entry below gives a single T cell receptor beta chain sequence along with its context. Its antigen target is currently unknown. No much larger clone is present one base from it, and per-base qualities are unavailable. The immunoSEQ Assay, a bias-controlled multiplex PCR, was used to amplify TCRbeta CDR3 regions from genomic DNA. The original pipeline was this. The number of nucleated cells in each sample was estimated from the amplification of reference gene primers within the assay. To quantify the absolute abundance of each unique TCRbeta CDR3 rearrangement, sequence reads were collapsed and filtered. Productive Simpson clonality was computed per sample as the square root of Simpson's diversity index over productive rearrangements. In its TCRdb copy, this immuneACCESS table keeps in-frame sequences only and misses some clones. Where compared with another copy, unresolved V genes explain less than half of these, and the others have no known cause. Clonal size and the V and J genes are those of that table, whereas D and trimming came from the DNA. Within this sample are about 150,000 clones, with 75% to 90% of them counted one time only. 2.5% to 3.5% of the sample goes to the ten largest clones.

CDR1 MNHEY and CDR2 SMNVEV are derived from the germline V gene (reference sequence). The CDR3 covers 15 residues, taking in both the cysteine and the phenylalanine. Of all the DNA, just the CDR3 is kept, 45 bases in frame from base 1. V has 4 bases trimmed and J has 4 bases trimmed; junction bases matching no gene number 8. This sample is drawn from a study of blood T cell repertoires in COVID-19 (dated by TCRdb to 2020 to 2021). About the full investigation: Samples from collaborators originated in the United States, Italy and Spain and spanned both the acute and convalescent phases of COVID-19. The prospective study material was composed of cDNA or gDNA derived from T cells, B-cell-depleted T cells, or PBMCs. Subjects who had been exposed to COVID-19, were actively infected with it, or had recovered from it provided the deeply sampled blood TCRbeta repertoires that made up the dataset. The repertoires were made available in a free public database intended to serve as a resource for research on the immune response to SARS-CoV-2. Samples came from the ongoing ImmuneRACE study (first 160 participants) plus 1,254 subjects from 6 global collaborators. The sample metadata nearly always contained a de-identified subject ID, COVID-19 status, age in years and sex. Where HLA class I and class II types were available, the types were taken from metadata supplied by the sample provider, not from assay-based typing. Overall study outcomes, separate from this receptor: How much clinical and demographic metadata was included differed by source and by participant, and the metadata was provided uncurated.

The collaborating institutions used their own protocols to collect whole blood in K2EDTA tubes. For TCRbeta analysis, collaborators shipped samples in one of three forms: frozen whole blood, isolated PBMCs, or DNA extracted from either of those sample types. The source of this sequence is a man between 60 and 75 years old with active or convalescent COVID-19. Material for sequencing was peripheral blood. Recombination connected TRBV27 to TRBJ2-7, with 9 bases in between that match TRBD1. CDR3 region: CASSSSGTGNYEQYF. The DNA reads as follows: TGTGCCAGCAGTTCCTCCGGGACAGGGAATTACGAGCAGTACTTC.